This T cell receptor beta chain was recovered during a study of T cells in women clearing cervical HPV infection. The wider study: Donors had HPV16-related CIN3 or worse; 2 had invasive cancer. For cases, blood was sampled a median roughly 150 days after lesion detection, interquartile range roughly 90 to 210 days. Only a few women had HLA typing results available.

Germline V gene lookup returns CDR1 KGHSH and CDR2 LQKENI. This CDR3 is built from 20 residues. immunoSEQ multiplex PCR used an average of around 1,100 ng genomic DNA. Clones were sequenced by immunoSEQ multiplex PCR, and TCRdb holds only the in-frame ones, with some missing. Found here are approximately 13,000 clones; the top ten clones hold 7.6%. To note about this clone: The read gets to within 3 residues of the CDR3 end, and the germline J gene fills in the rest.

This receptor was taken from a woman between 18 and 70 years old with a cervical HPV16 infection that either progressed to CIN3+ or cleared (not recorded which). The chain links TRBV18 to TRBJ1-2; D gene ambiguous. Sequenced input: blood buffy coat. Partial CDR3 DNA: TGTGCCAGCTCACCACAGAGGGCTAGCGGAGAGGCTCTAGCCAAAAACATC. Translating gives CASSPQRASGEALAKNI. The complete CDR3 sequence is CASSPQRASGEALAKNIYTF.